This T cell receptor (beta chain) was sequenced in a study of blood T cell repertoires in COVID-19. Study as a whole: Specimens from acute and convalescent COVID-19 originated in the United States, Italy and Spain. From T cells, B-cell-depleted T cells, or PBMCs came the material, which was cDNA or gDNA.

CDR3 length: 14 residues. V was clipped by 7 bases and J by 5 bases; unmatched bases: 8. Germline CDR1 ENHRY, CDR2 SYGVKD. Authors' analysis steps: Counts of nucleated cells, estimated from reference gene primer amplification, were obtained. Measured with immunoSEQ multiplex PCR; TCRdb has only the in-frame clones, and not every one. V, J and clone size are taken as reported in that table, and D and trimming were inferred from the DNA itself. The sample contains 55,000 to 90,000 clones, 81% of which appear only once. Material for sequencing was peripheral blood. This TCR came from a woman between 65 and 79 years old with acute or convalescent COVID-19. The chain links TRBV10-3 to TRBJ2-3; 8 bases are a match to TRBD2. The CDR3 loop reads CAIKLREDGDTQYF. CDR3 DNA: TGTGCCATCAAATTGCGGGAGGACGGAGATACGCAGTATTTT.